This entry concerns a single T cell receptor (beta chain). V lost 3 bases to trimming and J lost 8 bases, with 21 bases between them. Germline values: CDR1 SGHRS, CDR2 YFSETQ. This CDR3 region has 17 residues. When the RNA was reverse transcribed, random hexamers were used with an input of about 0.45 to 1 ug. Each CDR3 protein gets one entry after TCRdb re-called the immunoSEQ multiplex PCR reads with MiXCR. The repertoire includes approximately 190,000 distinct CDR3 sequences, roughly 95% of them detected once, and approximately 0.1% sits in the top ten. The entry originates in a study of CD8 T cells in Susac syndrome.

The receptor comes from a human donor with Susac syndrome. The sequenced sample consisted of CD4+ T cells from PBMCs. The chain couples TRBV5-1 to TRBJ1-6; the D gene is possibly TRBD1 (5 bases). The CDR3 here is CASSSQGGSMKDSPLHF. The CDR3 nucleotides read TGCGCCAGCAGCTCGCAGGGTGGGAGTATGAAGGATTCACCCCTCCACTTT.